In this sample, the clone carrying this TCR beta chain turned up a few times. Its antigen is as yet unknown. Use of 60 Vbeta and 13 Jbeta primers characterized the PCR. The data were produced by immunoSEQ multiplex PCR, yet TCRdb's version contains in-frame clones alone and is incomplete. There are fewer than 250,000 clones in the sample; roughly 84% occur only once, and over 0.65% lies in the top ten. The data stem from a study of cytomegalovirus exposure and HLA in healthy donors. Study-wide results and limits: In vitro confirmation showed three CMV-associated chains to be CMV antigen specific. The study listed 164 cytomegalovirus-associated TCR beta chains.

The CDR3 totals 15 residues. With V trimmed by 3 bases and J by 7 bases, 5 bases remained unmatched. CDR1 is SGHTA and CDR2 is FQGTGA in the germline V gene. V gene TRBV7-3 combines with J gene TRBJ1-4, with 10 positions matching TRBD1. This receptor was identified in a boy aged 2 to 9 in good health and CMV-seronegative. The specimen sequenced was PBMCs. The CDR3: CASSLTGGGGEKLFF. The CDR3, as DNA: TGTGCCAGCAGCTTGACAGGGGGCGGGGGTGAAAAACTGTTTTTT.